Listed below are T cell receptor beta chains from one sample, sequenced in a study of PD-1 blockade in classical Hodgkin lymphoma. Data came from immunoSEQ multiplex PCR; TCRdb stores just in-frame clones and leaves some out. The sample has 95,000 to 100,000 clones, more than 85% seen once. The specimen was peripheral blood mononuclear cells (PBMCs), collected before the second cycle of nivolumab. These receptors all come from a human donor with classical Hodgkin lymphoma. Both conserved end residues are part of each CDR3. The D gene is left open where the match is weak.

j_call cdr3_length d_call v_call cdr3_aa cdr3_nt
TRBJ2-3 15 TRBD2 TRBV2 CASSAGLIIPDTQYF TGTGCCAGCAGCGCGGGACTAATCATTCCCGATACGCAGTATTTT
TRBJ2-1 13 . TRBV6-4 CDAPRTRYNEQFF TGTGACGCGCCTAGGACACGGTACAATGAGCAGTTCTTC
TRBJ2-1 13 . TRBV28 CASSDTSYNEQFF TGTGCCAGCAGTGACACCAGCTACAATGAGCAGTTCTTC
TRBJ2-3 14 TRBD1 TRBV19 CASSRDRSTDTQYF TGTGCCAGTAGTCGGGACAGGTCAACAGATACGCAGTATTTT
TRBJ1-6 15 . TRBV2 CASSERVPLNSPLHF TGTGCCAGCAGTGAAAGGGTACCGCTAAATTCACCCCTCCACTTT
TRBJ2-2 15 . TRBV7-9 CASSSRSQSTGELFF TGTGCCAGCAGCTCCCGGTCTCAAAGCACCGGGGAGCTGTTTTTT
TRBJ2-3 16 . TRBV10-1 CASSDSQGRASDTQYF TGCGCCAGCAGTGACTCCCAGGGCAGGGCATCAGATACGCAGTATTTT
TRBJ1-1 16 . TRBV6-5 CASSYSGSLPGTEAFF TGTGCCAGCAGTTACTCGGGGTCCCTCCCGGGCACTGAAGCTTTCTTT
TRBJ2-1 12 . TRBV19 CASSIDLNEQFF TGTGCCAGTAGTATTGACCTGAATGAGCAGTTCTTC
TRBJ1-2 15 . TRBV10-2 CASTPGTRFNYGYTF TGCGCCAGCACCCCCGGGACAAGATTTAACTATGGCTACACCTTC
TRBJ2-1 17 TRBD2 TRBV2 CASSETSGGGIFNEQFF TGTGCCAGCAGTGAGACTAGCGGGGGGGGTATCTTCAATGAGCAGTTCTTC
TRBJ1-1 13 . TRBV30 CAWSDRVGTEAFF TGTGCCTGGAGTGACAGGGTTGGCACTGAAGCTTTCTTT
TRBJ2-7 14 . TRBV27 CASSSTGSSYEQYF TGTGCCAGCAGCTCCACGGGTTCCTCCTACGAGCAGTACTTC
TRBJ1-2 14 . TRBV11-2 CASSLVGGAVGYTF TGTGCCAGCAGCTTAGTGGGGGGGGCGGTTGGCTACACCTTC
TRBJ1-5 12 . TRBV7-8 CASSFNNQPQHF TGTGCCAGCAGCTTCAACAATCAGCCCCAGCATTTT
TRBJ2-5 17 . TRBV21-1 CASSSAGTGGREETQYF TGTGCCAGCAGCTCAGCCGGGACAGGGGGTCGGGAAGAGACCCAGTACTTC
TRBJ2-5 13 . TRBV6-5 CASSLLGLETQYF TGTGCCAGCAGTTTACTTGGCTTAGAGACCCAGTACTTC
TRBJ1-2 15 . TRBV29-1 CSVEASLGGSGGYTF TGCAGCGTTGAAGCGTCTTTGGGGGGCTCGGGGGGCTACACCTTC